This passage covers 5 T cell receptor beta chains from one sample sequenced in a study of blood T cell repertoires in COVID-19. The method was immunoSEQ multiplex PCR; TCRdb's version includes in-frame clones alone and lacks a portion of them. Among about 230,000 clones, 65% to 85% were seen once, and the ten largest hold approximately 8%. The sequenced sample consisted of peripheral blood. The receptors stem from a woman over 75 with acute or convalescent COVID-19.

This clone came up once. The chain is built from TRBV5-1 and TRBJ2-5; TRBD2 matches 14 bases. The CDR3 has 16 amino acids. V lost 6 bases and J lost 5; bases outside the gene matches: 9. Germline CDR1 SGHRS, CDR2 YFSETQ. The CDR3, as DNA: TGCGCCAGCACCAAGACTAGCGGGGGGGCCTGGGAGACCCAGTACTTC. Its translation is CASTKTSGGAWETQYF.

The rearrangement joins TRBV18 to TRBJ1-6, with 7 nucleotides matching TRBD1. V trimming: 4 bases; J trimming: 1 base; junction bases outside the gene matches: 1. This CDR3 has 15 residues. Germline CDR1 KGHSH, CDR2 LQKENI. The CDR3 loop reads CASSLQGSYNSPLHF. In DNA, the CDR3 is TGTGCCAGCTCACTACAGGGGTCCTATAATTCACCCCTCCACTTT. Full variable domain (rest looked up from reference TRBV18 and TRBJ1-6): NAGVMQNPRHLVRRRGQEARLRCSPMKGHSHVYWYRQLPEEGLKFMVYLQKENIIDESGMPKERFSAEFPKEGPSILRIQQVVRGDSAAYFCASSLQGSYNSPLHFGNGTRLTVT.

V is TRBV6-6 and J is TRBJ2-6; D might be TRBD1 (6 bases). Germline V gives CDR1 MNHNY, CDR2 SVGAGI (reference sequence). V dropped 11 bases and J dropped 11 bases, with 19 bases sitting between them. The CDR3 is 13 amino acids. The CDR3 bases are TGTGCCGGGACGGACAGTCCCCCCCACGTCCTGACTTTC. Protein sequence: CAGTDSPPHVLTF.

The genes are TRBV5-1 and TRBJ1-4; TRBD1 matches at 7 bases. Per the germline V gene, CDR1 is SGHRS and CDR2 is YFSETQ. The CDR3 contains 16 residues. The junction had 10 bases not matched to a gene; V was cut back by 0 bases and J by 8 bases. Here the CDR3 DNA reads TGCGCCAGCAGCTTGGGATTAAACAGGGGAGGAGAAAAACTGTTTTTT. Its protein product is CASSLGLNRGGEKLFF.

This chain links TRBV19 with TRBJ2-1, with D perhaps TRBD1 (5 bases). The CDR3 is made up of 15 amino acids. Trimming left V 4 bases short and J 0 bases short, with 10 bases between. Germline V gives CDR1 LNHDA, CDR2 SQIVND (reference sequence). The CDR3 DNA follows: TGTGCCAGTAGTAAGGGGCGGAGCTCCTACAATGAGCAGTTCTTC. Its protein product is CASSKGRSSYNEQFF.